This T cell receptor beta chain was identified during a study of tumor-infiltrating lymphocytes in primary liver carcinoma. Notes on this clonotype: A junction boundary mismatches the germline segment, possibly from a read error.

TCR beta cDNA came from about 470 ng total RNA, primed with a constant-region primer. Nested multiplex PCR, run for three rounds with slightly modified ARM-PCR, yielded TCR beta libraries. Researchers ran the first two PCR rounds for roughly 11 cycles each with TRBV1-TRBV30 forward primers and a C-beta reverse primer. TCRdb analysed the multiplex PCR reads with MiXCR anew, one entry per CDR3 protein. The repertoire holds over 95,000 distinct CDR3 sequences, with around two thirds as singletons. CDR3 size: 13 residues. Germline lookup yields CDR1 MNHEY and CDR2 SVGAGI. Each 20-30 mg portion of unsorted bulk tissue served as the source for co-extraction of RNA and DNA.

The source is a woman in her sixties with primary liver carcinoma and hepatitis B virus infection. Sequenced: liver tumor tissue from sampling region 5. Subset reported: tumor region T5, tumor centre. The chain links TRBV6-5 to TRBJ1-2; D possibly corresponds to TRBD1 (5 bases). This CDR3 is CASRDIWNYGYAF. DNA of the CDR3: TGTGCCAGCAGGGACATATGGAACTATGGATACGCCTTC.